The T cell receptor beta chain described here comes from a study of OX40 agonist ivuxolimab in advanced cancers. Concerning the study at large: Ivuxolimab was an agonistic, fully human IgG2 monoclonal antibody directed against OX40 (CD134), a costimulatory receptor. Among the approximately 50 dose-escalation patients, around 19 had hepatocellular carcinoma, roughly 15 melanoma, 9 renal cell carcinoma and 9 head and neck cancer. Partial responses were achieved by three dose-escalation patients, of whom one had hepatocellular carcinoma and two had cutaneous melanoma. In the dose-escalation cohort, roughly 80% of patients were male, and the mean age was roughly 60 years, with a range of roughly 20 to 80. Intravenous ivuxolimab was administered to patients every 2 weeks at six dose levels: 0.01, 0.1, 0.3, 1.5, 3 and 10 mg/kg. The paper reports the monotherapy dose-escalation portion (N of about 56 patients) of the phase I ivuxolimab trial. Peripheral TCRbeta sequencing aimed to test whether ivuxolimab altered TCR sequence diversity and caused clonal T-cell expansion. Patients were allowed to have had prior anti-PD-1, anti-PD-L1 or anti-CTLA-4 therapy, and approximately 40% of the dose-escalation patients had been treated with checkpoint inhibitors.

The investigation overall reported the following: At doses of 0.1 to 3.0 mg/kg, clonal expansion of both CD4+ and CD8+ blood T cells was observed from baseline to week 6. Low levels of normalized T-cell clonal expansion were also seen in some patients who did not respond. After ivuxolimab, CD8+ T cells had more expanded clones than CD4+ T cells on average. Partial responders in the 0.1-3.0 mg/kg groups had among the lowest normalized peripheral clonal expansion, especially among CD8+ T cells. The antigen specificity of the clonally expanded peripheral T cells was not determined.

The trial excluded patients who had a history of autoimmune disease or who were on systemic immunosuppression. Peripheral blood for TCR sequencing was drawn from every dose cohort at baseline, at cycle 4 day 1 and at cycle 7 day 1. Samples came from an open-label, multicenter, first-in-human phase I dose-escalation trial of ivuxolimab. Adults with locally advanced or metastatic melanoma, renal cell carcinoma, hepatocellular carcinoma or head and neck squamous cell carcinoma were enrolled in the trial. Before TCR sequencing, CD4+ T cells and CD8+ T cells from peripheral blood were sorted into separate populations. This clone was found once. Its antigen is currently not known. It has no much larger one-base neighbor in the sample; base qualities were not kept. For sequencing of the TCRbeta CDR3 region, genomic DNA was extracted from the sorted cells. TCRbeta CDR3 regions were sequenced using the immunoSEQ Assay. TCRdb took over this immuneACCESS table, retaining in-frame rearrangements with V and J assigned. Such tables are incomplete; in checked studies, under half of the missing clones stem from an unresolved V gene, and the remainder is unexplained. Here the sample has around 45,000 clones; 75% to 85% occur a single time. Of the sample, under 11% falls within the top ten clones.

Sequences were derived from CD4+ or CD8+ T cells sorted from blood, sampled in a trial of the OX40 agonist ivuxolimab. This receptor was obtained from an adult with an advanced solid tumor such as melanoma, head and neck, liver or kidney cancer.

In nucleotides, the sequence is TGTGCCAGCAGTCCGGGACTCAGGGGGGAAAAACTGTTTTTT. The resulting protein is CASSPGLRGEKLFF. The rearranged segments are TRBV27 and TRBJ1-4; TRBD1 aligns with 7 central bases. Spanning cysteine to phenylalanine, the CDR3 consists of 14 amino acids. Only the CDR3 part of the read is kept: 42 bases, read in frame from the first base. CDR1 and CDR2 (MNHEY, SMNVEV) derive from the germline V gene (reference sequence). Trimming removed 5 bases from V and 8 bases from J; the gene matches leave 8 bases unexplained.